The 6 T cell receptor beta chains given below trace back to one sample, sequenced in a study of regulatory T cells in long-lasting Graves disease (dated by TCRdb to about 2021). The meaning of the sample's time point label: newly diagnosed GD, antithyroid drugs for less than 3 months. RNA was extracted from PBMCs in TRIzol for both TCR sequencing and RNA sequencing. Libraries were built with multiplex PCR. TCRdb lists the instrument as Illumina HiSeq 4000. To build TCR beta libraries, CDR3 regions were amplified by Arm-PCR using iRepertoire HTBI primers. Through fastp at Q25 and MiXCR, TCRdb rebuilt clones from the public reads, retaining in-frame beta chains. All rows with the same CDR3 protein become a single entry with the most common DNA and genes. The sample profile shows roughly 400,000 distinct CDR3 sequences; 15% of them were found once. 7.8% of the sample lies in the top ten. These sequences were also reported in another study, on T cells in Graves' hyperthyroidism and ophthalmopathy.

The sample here was peripheral blood mononuclear cells (PBMCs), taken at new diagnosis, from a patient treated with antithyroid drugs. These receptors were taken from a woman aged 40 to 50 with Graves disease. Donor details come from another sample of the same person, matched by shared clones.

This clonotype was observed many times. J is TRBJ2-3 and V is TRBV7-2; 10 bases agree with TRBD1. Trimming at V came to 5 bases and at J to 1 base, leaving 3 bases not matched to a gene. CDR3 length equals 15 residues. Germline V gene data show CDR1 as SGHTA and CDR2 as FQGNSA. The DNA of the CDR3 is TGTGCCAGCAGCCCCGGGACAGGGGGCACAGATACGCAGTATTTT. Its translation: CASSPGTGGTDTQYF.

This clonotype appeared a few times. This chain joins TRBV30 and TRBJ1-5; no reliable D call. This CDR3 region has 14 residues. Germline CDR1 GTSNPN, CDR2 SVGIG (reference sequence). Trimming shortened V by 3 bases and J by 1 base, and 10 bases separated the two germline ends. The CDR3 DNA reads TGTGCCTGGAGGGGGTCGGGGAGCAATCAGCCCCAGCATTTT. It is translated as CAWRGSGSNQPQHF. The full variable domain, completed using reference TRBV30 and TRBJ1-5, is SQTIHQWPATLVQPVGSPLSLECTVEGTSNPNLYWYRQAAGRGLQLLFYSVGIGQISSEVPQNLSASRPQDRQFILSSKKLLLSDSGFYLCAWRGSGSNQPQHFGDGTRLSIL.

The chain joins TRBV4-1 to TRBJ2-7, with TRBD1 matching over 9 bases. Germline CDR1 and CDR2: MGHRA and YSYEKL. V shed 3 bases, J shed 1 base, and the junction held 4 bases outside the gene matches. This CDR3 has 15 residues. CDR3 DNA sequence: TGCGCCAGCAGCCACGTGGACAGGGGTTCCTACGAGCAGTACTTC. It codes for CASSHVDRGSYEQYF.

This clonotype was seen a few times. The chain carries TRBV24-1 and TRBJ2-2, with TRBD1 matching over 7 bases. The junction had 3 bases not matched to a gene; V was cut back by 5 bases and J by 1 base. Germline V gives CDR1 KGHDR, CDR2 SFDVKD. This CDR3 region has 15 residues. CDR3 loop: CATSGDRVNTGELFF. CDR3 DNA: TGTGCCACCAGTGGCGACAGGGTGAACACCGGGGAGCTGTTTTTT.

This clonotype has more than one count but fewer than ten. The CDR3 is CASSLETFNEQFF. The CDR3 DNA reads as TGCGCCAGCAGCTTGGAAACATTTAATGAGCAGTTCTTC. This chain uses TRBV5-1 with TRBJ2-1; D is ambiguous. The germline V and J ends were trimmed by 0 bases and 7 bases, with 8 bases remaining between them. Germline V CDR1 and CDR2: SGHRS, YFSETQ. CDR3 length: 13 amino acids.

The DNA of the CDR3 is TGTGCCAGCAGCCAATCGTCAGGGAGACATTCACCCCTCCACTTT. Encoded protein: CASSQSSGRHSPLHF. The V gene is TRBV3-1, the J gene TRBJ1-6; perhaps TRBD1 as D (5 bases). V was cut by 2 bases and J by 8 bases, with 13 bases left in between. Germline CDR1 LGHDT, CDR2 YNNKEL (reference sequence). The CDR3 runs 15 residues.